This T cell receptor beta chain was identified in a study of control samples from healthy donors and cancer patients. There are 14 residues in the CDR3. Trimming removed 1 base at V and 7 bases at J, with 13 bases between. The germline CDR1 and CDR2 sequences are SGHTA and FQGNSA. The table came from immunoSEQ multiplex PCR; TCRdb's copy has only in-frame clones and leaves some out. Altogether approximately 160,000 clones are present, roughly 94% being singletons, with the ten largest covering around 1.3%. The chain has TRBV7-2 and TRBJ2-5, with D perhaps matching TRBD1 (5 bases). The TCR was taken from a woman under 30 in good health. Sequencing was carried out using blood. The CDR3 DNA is TGTGCCAGCAGCTTAGAACGGAGCCAGGGGACCCAGTACTTC. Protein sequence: CASSLERSQGTQYF.